Following are 27 T cell receptor beta chains from one sample sequenced in a study of cytotoxic CD8 clonotypes in ibrutinib-treated CLL. Assay used: immunoSEQ multiplex PCR; TCRdb lists only in-frame clones, some missing. The sample carries around 76,000 clones, around four fifths recorded once. The sequencing used PBMCs, collected after 24 months of ibrutinib treatment. The receptors derive from a human donor with chronic lymphocytic leukemia.

The chain links TRBV10-3 to TRBJ2-1; 7 positions match TRBD2. Germline lookup yields CDR1 ENHRY and CDR2 SYGVKD. The length of the CDR3 is 13 residues. The junction had 12 bases not matched to a gene; V was cut back by 11 bases and J by 8 bases. CDR3 DNA: TGTGCCTCCAGTGGCGGGAGCGGCGATGAGCAGTTCTTC. This codes for CASSGGSGDEQFF.

This clone was seen once. The chain combines TRBV4-2 with TRBJ2-3; 12 bases are a match to TRBD2. The CDR3 runs 18 residues. Trimming removed 4 bases from V and 3 bases from J; junction bases left unmatched: 11. Germline V gene lookup returns CDR1 LGHNA and CDR2 YNFKEQ. This chain's CDR3 is CASSREEGLAGGTDTQYF. DNA of the CDR3: TGTGCCAGCAGCCGGGAAGAGGGGCTAGCGGGAGGGACAGATACGCAGTATTTT.

V usage is TRBV30 and J usage is TRBJ1-3; a possible D gene is TRBD1 (5 bases). The ends were cut back, 2 bases at V and 1 base at J, with 15 bases in the middle. The CDR3 length is 16 residues. CDR1 is GTSNPN and CDR2 is SVGIG in the germline V gene (reference sequence). The CDR3 nucleotides read TGTGCCTGGAGTTGGGGCAGGGCGGAATCTGGAAACACCATATATTTT. It encodes CAWSWGRAESGNTIYF.

The rearrangement uses TRBV5-4 and TRBJ2-7; D not certain. The germline V gene has CDR1 SGHNT and CDR2 YYREEE (reference sequence). With 4 bases removed from V and 7 bases from J, the gap between germline ends came to 27 bases. The length of the CDR3 is 17 residues. The CDR3 protein is CASSQEARSGWGIEQYF. For the CDR3, the DNA is TGTGCCAGCAGCCAAGAAGCTAGATCGGGCTGGGGTATTGAGCAGTACTTC.

V gene TRBV2 combines with J gene TRBJ2-1, with TRBD2 identical over 7 bases. Germline V gene data show CDR1 as SNHLY and CDR2 as FYNNEI. The CDR3 consists of 15 residues. The V segment lost 6 bases and the J segment 6 bases; nucleotides outside the gene matches: 11. CDR3 sequence: CASRLLAIAGNEQFF. CDR3 DNA sequence: TGTGCCAGCAGGCTACTAGCGATCGCCGGCAATGAGCAGTTCTTC.

The V gene is TRBV2, the J gene TRBJ2-5, with 8 positions matching TRBD1. The CDR3 spans 18 residues. Germline V gene lookup returns CDR1 SNHLY and CDR2 FYNNEI. Unmatched junction bases numbered 18, after V lost 6 bases and J lost 3 bases. The CDR3 sequence: CASSYWQGAVGAKETQYF. In DNA, the CDR3 is TGTGCCAGCAGCTACTGGCAGGGGGCTGTAGGGGCAAAAGAGACCCAGTACTTC.

The V call is TRBV11-2, the J call TRBJ2-6, with D maybe TRBD2 (5 bases). The germline V gene encodes CDR1 SGHAT and CDR2 FQNNGV. Trimming shortened V by 1 base and J by 7 bases, and 8 bases separated the two germline ends. The CDR3 has 14 residues. The CDR3 spells CASSLAGSANVLTF. The CDR3 coding sequence is TGTGCCAGCAGCTTAGCGGGGAGCGCCAACGTCCTGACTTTC.

This chain uses TRBV9 with TRBJ2-2; the match to TRBD2 covers 7 bases. This CDR3 comprises 15 residues. V shed 6 bases and J 1 base; nucleotides not matched to a gene: 6. Per germline, CDR1 SGDLS and CDR2 YYNGEE. CDR3 region: CASNRGGGNTGELFF. CDR3 bases: TGTGCCAGCAACCGAGGCGGGGGGAACACCGGGGAGCTGTTTTTT.

The CDR3: CASSSSAGAFYEQYF. The CDR3 nucleotides read TGTGCCAGCAGCTCCTCGGCGGGAGCCTTTTACGAGCAGTACTTC. The V call is TRBV5-4, the J call TRBJ2-7; the match to TRBD2 covers 7 bases. The V segment lost 3 bases and the J segment 4 bases; nucleotides outside the gene matches: 10. The CDR3 runs 15 residues. The germline V gene has CDR1 SGHNT and CDR2 YYREEE (reference sequence).

This clone was counted many times. The CDR3 spells CASSEGVSGNQPQHF. The CDR3 DNA reads TGTGCCAGCAGTGAAGGAGTGTCGGGCAATCAGCCCCAGCATTTT. The chain is built from TRBV6-1 and TRBJ1-5; D is unresolved. The CDR3 runs to 15 residues. Germline CDR1 reads MNHNS; CDR2 reads SASEGT. Trimming left V 1 base short and J 2 bases short, with 9 bases between.

This clone was observed once. This chain's CDR3 is CASSFRQADYEQYF. The CDR3 DNA reads TGTGCCAGCAGCTTTCGACAGGCAGACTACGAGCAGTACTTC. This chain connects TRBV9 to TRBJ2-7; D is possibly TRBD1 (6 bases). This CDR3 has 14 amino acids. V gave up 4 bases and J gave up 3 bases, with 14 bases separating them. The germline gives CDR1 SGDLS, CDR2 YYNGEE.

The rearrangement joins TRBV23-1 to TRBJ2-2; D might be TRBD1 or TRBD2, each matching 5 bases. TRBV23-1 is known as an ORF, though its function is uncertain. Trimming left V 8 bases short and J 1 base short, with 23 bases between. The CDR3 spans 18 residues. CDR3 region: CASDRGRRAVMNTGELFF. Written as DNA, the CDR3 is TGCGCCAGCGATAGGGGTAGGCGAGCGGTGATGAACACCGGGGAGCTGTTTTTT.

This clone was found once. J is TRBJ1-2 and V is TRBV9; a weak D match, TRBD1 (5 bases). The germline CDR1 and CDR2 sequences are SGDLS and YYNGEE. This CDR3 region has 15 residues. Trimming cost V 6 bases and J 3 bases, with 18 bases left between them. CDR3 DNA: TGTGCCAGCACCCCAAGGGGTAGGGATGACTATGGCTACACCTTC. Its protein product is CASTPRGRDDYGYTF.

V and J are TRBV5-4 and TRBJ2-2; 7 bases fit TRBD2. The CDR3 covers 17 residues. The junction had 7 bases not matched to a gene; V was cut back by 0 bases and J by 2 bases. CDR1 is SGHNT, CDR2 YYREEE, per germline (reference sequence). In nucleotides, the CDR3 is TGTGCCAGCAGCTTGGATTGGGCTAGCGGAAACACCGGGGAGCTGTTTTTT. This gives the protein CASSLDWASGNTGELFF.

The chain combines TRBV28 with TRBJ1-4; the D gene is possibly TRBD1 (6 bases). The ends were cut back, 7 bases at V and 7 bases at J, with 25 bases in the middle. Germline V CDR1 and CDR2: MDHEN, SYDVKM. This CDR3 contains 17 residues. CDR3 in amino acids: CASIRGSQGFMAEKLFF. CDR3 coding DNA: TGTGCCAGCATTCGTGGATCACAGGGTTTTATGGCTGAAAAACTGTTTTTT.

The chain recombines TRBV7-2 with TRBJ2-4, with D unclear. Germline CDR1 reads SGHTA; CDR2 reads FQGNSA. This CDR3 comprises 14 residues. The V end lost 1 base, the J end lost 9 bases, and 13 bases lay between the germline ends. The CDR3 DNA is TGTGCCAGCAGCTTAGAGGCCAGTGTAGGCATTCAGTACTTC. It specifies CASSLEASVGIQYF. The full variable domain, its missing parts supplied by reference TRBV7-2 and TRBJ2-4, is GAGVSQSPSNKVTEKGKDVELRCDPISGHTALYWYRQSLGQGLEFLIYFQGNSAPDKSGLPSDRFSAERTGGSVSTLTIQRTQQEDSAVYLCASSLEASVGIQYFGAGTRLSVL.

This clone was seen only once. V gene TRBV7-9 combines with J gene TRBJ2-3; 13 positions agree with TRBD2. The ends lost 5 bases at V and 3 bases at J; junction bases unmatched: 5. Germline CDR1 SEHNR, CDR2 FQNEAQ (reference sequence). This CDR3 comprises 16 residues. The CDR3 protein is CASSPGLAGETDTQYF. The CDR3 bases are TGTGCCAGCAGCCCCGGACTAGCGGGAGAGACAGATACGCAGTATTTT.

This clone occurred a few times. The chain has TRBV6-6 and TRBJ2-1; 8 bases align to TRBD2. Germline CDR1 reads MNHNY; CDR2 reads SVGAGI (reference sequence). There are 16 residues in the CDR3. Unmatched junction bases numbered 12, after V lost 6 bases and J lost 5 bases. CDR3 coding DNA: TGTGCCAGCAGCCCCTCCCCAGCGGGAGCCCACAATGAGCAGTTCTTC. Its translation is CASSPSPAGAHNEQFF.

The chain carries TRBV28 and TRBJ2-7, with 10 nucleotides matching TRBD1. The junction had 8 bases not matched to a gene; V was cut back by 6 bases and J by 6 bases. The CDR3 sequence is 14 residues long. CDR1 is MDHEN, CDR2 SYDVKM, per germline. DNA for the CDR3: TGTGCCAGCAGCTTCCGGGACAGGGGTGGCGAGCAGTACTTC. It translates to CASSFRDRGGEQYF.

This clone was seen a few times. The chain links TRBV5-4 to TRBJ1-1; no firm D call. V lost 2 bases and J 10 bases, leaving 12 bases between the germline ends. Germline CDR1 is SGHNT and CDR2 is YYREEE (reference sequence). The CDR3 has 12 amino acids. This CDR3 is CASSLGPRTAFF. DNA of the CDR3: TGTGCCAGCAGCTTAGGGCCGCGAACAGCTTTCTTT.

The genes are TRBV28 and TRBJ1-2, with TRBD1 identical over 7 bases. CDR1 MDHEN and CDR2 SYDVKM come from the germline V gene. This CDR3 has 12 amino acids. Losses at the gene ends were 4 bases for V and 6 bases for J; bases not matched to a gene: 2. This CDR3 is CASSSGGNGYTF. The CDR3 DNA is TGTGCCAGCAGTTCAGGGGGTAATGGCTACACCTTC.

This clone was counted a few times. The chain links TRBV5-1 to TRBJ1-4; no clear D gene. The germline V gene encodes CDR1 SGHRS and CDR2 YFSETQ. The CDR3 spans 17 residues. V was pared by 4 bases and J by 4 bases, with 20 bases between. CDR3 DNA: TGCGCCAGCAGCCCGGATGGGCCCTCCACCCATAATGAAAAACTGTTTTTT. It specifies CASSPDGPSTHNEKLFF.

V and J are TRBV2 and TRBJ2-7; no definite D call. CDR3 length equals 11 residues. Germline-derived CDR1 and CDR2 are SNHLY and FYNNEI. The V end lost 4 bases, the J end lost 1 base, and 2 bases lay between the germline ends. The CDR3 nucleotides read TGTGCCAGCAGTGGTTCCTACGAGCAGTACTTC. It yields the protein CASSGSYEQYF. Full variable domain (rest looked up from reference TRBV2 and TRBJ2-7): EPEVTQTPSHQVTQMGQEVILRCVPISNHLYFYWYRQILGQKVEFLVSFYNNEISEKSEIFDDQFSVERPDGSNFTLKIRSTKLEDSAMYFCASSGSYEQYFGPGTRLTVT.

This rearrangement joins TRBV2 to TRBJ2-3; D unresolved. V was pared by 3 bases and J by 1 base, with 14 bases between. CDR1 is SNHLY and CDR2 is FYNNEI in the germline V gene. CDR3 size: 16 residues. CDR3 nucleotide sequence: TGTGCCAGCAGTGATGCCAGATCAAGTGGCACAGATACGCAGTATTTT. Translation gives CASSDARSSGTDTQYF.

The genes are TRBV28 and TRBJ1-5; D perhaps matches TRBD1 (5 bases). Germline V gene data show CDR1 as MDHEN and CDR2 as SYDVKM. The CDR3 has 16 residues. The V end was cut by 1 base, the J end by 4 bases, with 14 bases between. The CDR3 coding sequence is TGTGCCAGCAGTTTATTGTCCGGAGGGGATAATCAGCCCCAGCATTTT. Protein sequence: CASSLLSGGDNQPQHF.

The gene calls are TRBV7-9 and TRBJ1-2, with no clear D. Germline lookup yields CDR1 SEHNR and CDR2 FQNEAQ (reference sequence). The CDR3 length is 12 residues. V was trimmed by 2 bases and J by 7 bases, leaving 8 bases between them. The chain's CDR3 is CASSLRAVGYTF. The CDR3 DNA is TGTGCCAGCAGCTTACGGGCGGTTGGCTACACCTTC.

This chain connects TRBV14 to TRBJ2-1; D is unclear. Germline assignment: CDR1 SGHDN and CDR2 FVKESK. Trimming removed 4 bases at V and 0 bases at J, with 16 bases between. The CDR3 totals 17 residues. The CDR3 nucleotides read TGTGCCAGCAGCCCTCCGTTTGGGCGAAGCTCCTACAATGAGCAGTTCTTC. Translating gives CASSPPFGRSSYNEQFF.